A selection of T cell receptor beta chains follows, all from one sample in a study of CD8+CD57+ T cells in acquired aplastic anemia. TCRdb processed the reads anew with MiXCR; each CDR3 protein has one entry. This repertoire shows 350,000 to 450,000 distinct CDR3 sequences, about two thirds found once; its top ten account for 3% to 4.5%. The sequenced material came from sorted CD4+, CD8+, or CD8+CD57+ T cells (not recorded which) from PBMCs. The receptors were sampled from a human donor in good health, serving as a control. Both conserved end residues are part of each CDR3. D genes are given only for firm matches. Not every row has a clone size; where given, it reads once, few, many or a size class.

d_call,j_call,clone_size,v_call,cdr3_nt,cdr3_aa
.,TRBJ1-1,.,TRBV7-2,TGTGCCAGCAGCTCACCTGGAGGCCGGGGCCTGACATCCTTCTTT,CASSSPGGRGLTSFF
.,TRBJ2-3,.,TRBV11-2,TGTGCCAGCAGCCATAAAGCGAGGGAGAACACAGATACGCAGTATTTT,CASSHKARENTDTQYF
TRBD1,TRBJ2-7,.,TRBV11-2,TGTGCCAGCAGCACGCCGGGACAGCCTGCCTACGAGCAGTACTTC,CASSTPGQPAYEQYF
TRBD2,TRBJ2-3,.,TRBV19,TGTGCCAGTAGAACGGCGGGAGGTTCAGATACGCAGTATTTT,CASRTAGGSDTQYF
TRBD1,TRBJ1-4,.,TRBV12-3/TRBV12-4,TGTGCCGCCTCAGGGACAGAAGAAAAACTGTTTTTT,CAASGTEEKLFF
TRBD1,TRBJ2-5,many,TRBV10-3,TGTGCCATCAGTGGGGCCGGGACAGGGAAAAGTTCCAAAGAGACCCAGTACTTC,CAISGAGTGKSSKETQYF
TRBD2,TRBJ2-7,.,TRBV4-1,TGCGCCAGCAGCCAACTAGCGGGGGGTGGCGAGCAGTACTTC,CASSQLAGGGEQYF
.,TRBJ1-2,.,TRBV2,TGTGCCAGCAGGATGCAGGCCGACGGGTACACCTTC,CASRMQADGYTF
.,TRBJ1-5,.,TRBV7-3,TGTGCCACCAGCTCCTCCGGGGGAGCGCCCCAGCATTTT,CATSSSGGAPQHF
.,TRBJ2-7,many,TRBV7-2,TGTGCCAGCAGCCCAAAAGGGATTCCCTACGAGCAGTACTTC,CASSPKGIPYEQYF
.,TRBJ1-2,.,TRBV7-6,TGTGCCAGCAGCTTAGGGGCAGGGGAGCGAGGCCCCAGTTTC,CASSLGAGERGPSF
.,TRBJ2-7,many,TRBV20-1,TGCAGTGCCAGGTGGGGCTACGAGCAGTACTTC,CSARWGYEQYF